Listed here are 26 T cell receptor beta chains from one sample, sequenced in a study of blood T cells in healthy people across ages. A J-beta primer mix and a sample-barcoded 5' primer were used in a second PCR of roughly 6 to 11 cycles. TCRdb re-derived calls from the 5' RACE reads in MiXCR, one entry per CDR3 protein. The table has hundreds of thousands of distinct CDR3 sequences, 58% seen once. The specimen was blood. The origin of the receptors is a man between 25 and 39 years old in good health.

This clonotype has more than one count but fewer than ten. The V gene is TRBV10-2, the J gene TRBJ2-7, with D perhaps matching TRBD2 (6 bases). The CDR3 loop spans 17 amino acids. V gave up 1 base and J gave up 3 bases, with 19 bases separating them. Germline CDR1 and CDR2: WSHSY and SAAADI. The CDR3 nucleotides are TGCGCCAGCAGTGAGTTTTGGAGTACGGGAGTTCTCTACGAGCAGTACTTC. Residues: CASSEFWSTGVLYEQYF.

The chain carries TRBV7-9 and TRBJ1-4; 7 positions agree with TRBD1. The ends lost 5 bases at V and 8 bases at J; junction bases unmatched: 11. Germline-derived CDR1 and CDR2 are SEHNR and FQNEAQ (reference sequence). This CDR3 has 15 amino acids. The CDR3 coding sequence is TGTGCCAGCAGCCCGAGGGGTCAGGGGGTCGAAAAACTGTTTTTT. Residues: CASSPRGQGVEKLFF.

V gene TRBV15 combines with J gene TRBJ2-7; D is perhaps TRBD1 (6 bases). Trimming removed 2 bases at V and 3 bases at J, with 14 bases between. The CDR3 is 15 residues long. The germline gives CDR1 LNHNV, CDR2 YYDKDF (reference sequence). The CDR3 here is CATSRTGTSYYEQYF. The DNA for the CDR3 is TGTGCCACCAGCAGAACCGGGACAAGCTACTACGAGCAGTACTTC.

The chain carries TRBV6-5 and TRBJ2-3; D uncertain. Per germline, CDR1 MNHEY and CDR2 SVGAGI. The germline V and J ends were trimmed by 6 bases and 6 bases, with 16 bases remaining between them. The CDR3 length is 14 residues. The CDR3 DNA follows: TGTGCCAGCAGCCTAAGACGGGTTGCGGATACGCAGTATTTT. Protein sequence: CASSLRRVADTQYF.

This chain uses TRBV4-2 with TRBJ2-5; D uncertain. The DNA end is more similar to TRBJ2-4, so the J call may be wrong. The CDR3 covers 14 residues. Looked up from germline, CDR1 is LGHNA and CDR2 is YNFKEQ. The chain's CDR3 is CASKLGAPSDIQYF. In nucleotides, the CDR3 is TGTGCCAGCAAGTTAGGAGCGCCTTCGGACATTCAGTACTTC.

The rearrangement uses TRBV6-1 and TRBJ2-4; D not resolved. The end of the DNA fits TRBJ2-7 better, so the J call may be wrong. The CDR3 is 15 residues long. The germline V gene has CDR1 MNHNS and CDR2 SASEGT. CDR3 protein: CASSEGGSSPDEQYF. The CDR3 nucleotides are TGTGCCAGCAGTGAAGGTGGCAGTTCGCCCGACGAGCAGTACTTC.

The chain is built from TRBV27 and TRBJ2-5, with no clear D. Trimming removed 4 bases at V and 5 bases at J, with 11 bases between. Germline V lookup: CDR1 MNHEY, CDR2 SMNVEV (reference sequence). The CDR3 has 13 residues. CDR3 nucleotide sequence: TGTGCCAGCAGTTCTTTAGTACGCGAGACCCAGTACTTC. Amino acids: CASSSLVRETQYF.

This chain connects TRBV28 to TRBJ2-7; no clear D gene. The V gene's germline CDR1 is MDHEN and CDR2 SYDVKM. CDR3 length: 14 amino acids. Trimming stripped 7 bases from V and 0 bases from J, with 13 bases between. CDR3: CASTLVHRSYEQYF. For the CDR3, the DNA is TGTGCCAGCACCCTGGTGCATCGCTCCTACGAGCAGTACTTC.

The rearrangement joins TRBV7-9 to TRBJ2-4; D tentatively reads TRBD1 or TRBD2 (5 bases each). Per germline, CDR1 SEHNR and CDR2 FQNEAQ (reference sequence). V lost 6 bases and J 4 bases, leaving 10 bases between the germline ends. This CDR3 is 13 amino acids long. CDR3 in amino acids: CASRGDGKNIQYF. The CDR3 region has the DNA TGTGCCAGCAGGGGGGACGGGAAAAACATTCAGTACTTC.

With respect to this clonotype: The junction does not match germline at one end; this may be a read error. The V gene is TRBV7-2, the J gene TRBJ2-3, with 7 bases aligning to TRBD2. This CDR3 region has 13 residues. Germline CDR1 SGHTA, CDR2 FQGNSA. The CDR3 spells CAGSLAGLDTQYF. The CDR3 DNA reads TGTGCCGGCAGCTTAGCGGGCCTCGATACGCAGTATTTT.

V and J are TRBV20-1 and TRBJ2-1; D is ambiguous. CDR1 and CDR2 from the germline V gene are DFQATT and SNEGSKA (reference sequence). The CDR3 length is 13 residues. V was cut by 4 bases and J by 5 bases, with 12 bases left in between. CDR3 protein: CSAMRPVNNEQFF. The CDR3 DNA follows: TGCAGTGCTATGCGACCAGTGAACAATGAGCAGTTCTTC.

This chain joins TRBV25-1 and TRBJ1-2; possibly TRBD1 for D (5 bases). Germline CDR1 is MGHDK and CDR2 is SYGVNS. V shed 3 bases and J shed 0 bases, with 5 bases lying between them. There are 13 residues in the CDR3. The CDR3 reads CASSETANYGYTF. Here the CDR3 DNA reads TGTGCCAGCAGTGAGACAGCTAACTATGGCTACACCTTC.

This clonotype was observed a handful of times. The chain links TRBV29-1 to TRBJ2-7, with 7 bases that match TRBD1. V shed 5 bases and J 5 bases; nucleotides not matched to a gene: 9. The germline V gene has CDR1 SQVTM and CDR2 ANQGSEA. This CDR3 is built from 13 residues. The CDR3: CSVSPGQYNEQYF. The CDR3 DNA reads as TGCAGCGTTTCTCCGGGACAGTATAACGAGCAGTACTTC.

The J gene is TRBJ2-1, the V gene TRBV20-1, with 7 positions matching TRBD1. CDR1 and CDR2 (germline): DFQATT, SNEGSKA (reference sequence). The CDR3 sequence is 13 residues long. The CDR3 sequence is CSTQGFEENEQFF. DNA for the CDR3: TGCAGCACACAGGGGTTTGAGGAGAATGAGCAGTTCTTC.

CDR3 sequence: CAIREGGTAANYGYTF. In nucleotides, the CDR3 is TGTGCCATCAGGGAGGGCGGGACGGCGGCTAACTATGGCTACACCTTC. This chain uses TRBV10-3 with TRBJ1-2; tentative D call: TRBD1 (5 bases). CDR1 is ENHRY, CDR2 SYGVKD, per germline. The V end was cut by 6 bases, the J end by 0 bases, with 17 bases between. The CDR3 totals 16 residues.

CDR3 DNA: TGCGCCAGCAGCCCAGTGGGACTAGTTGTGGCCGAGCAGTACTTC. Translating gives CASSPVGLVVAEQYF. The chain links TRBV5-1 to TRBJ2-5; 8 bases line up with TRBD2. The tail of the sequence fits TRBJ2-7 better, so the J call may be wrong. CDR3 length equals 15 residues. CDR1 SGHRS and CDR2 YFSETQ come from the germline V gene.

The chain couples TRBV24-1 to TRBJ2-7; weak D call: TRBD1 (5 bases). Trimming took 9 bases from V and 5 from J, leaving 19 bases between them. CDR1 is KGHDR, CDR2 SFDVKD, per germline. This CDR3 spans 14 amino acids. The CDR3 is CATRVAGKTHEQYF. The CDR3 DNA reads as TGTGCCACCCGGGTGGCAGGGAAAACCCACGAGCAGTACTTC.

V usage is TRBV30 and J usage is TRBJ1-2; D remains unclear. CDR3 length equals 11 residues. The ends were cut back, 4 bases at V and 10 bases at J, with 13 bases in the middle. Germline V gene lookup returns CDR1 GTSNPN and CDR2 SVGIG (reference sequence). The chain's CDR3 is CAWTAGRTYTF. CDR3 DNA sequence: TGTGCCTGGACCGCCGGGAGAACCTACACCTTC.

The sample holds a few counts of this clonotype. V gene TRBV12-3 or TRBV12-4 combines with J gene TRBJ1-2; weak D call: TRBD1 (6 bases). The germline V and J ends were trimmed by 6 bases and 4 bases, with 9 bases remaining between them. The CDR3 totals 12 residues. CDR3 bases: TGTGCCAGCAGGACAGGTCTCTATGGCTACACCTTC. Its translation: CASRTGLYGYTF.

The gene calls are TRBV6-1 and TRBJ2-4, with a weak D call TRBD1 (5 bases). CDR3 length: 17 residues. CDR1 and CDR2 from the germline V gene are MNHNS and SASEGT. The germline V and J ends were trimmed by 6 bases and 3 bases, with 21 bases remaining between them. The chain's CDR3 is CASSLRPGPVGKNIQYF. The CDR3 DNA is TGTGCCAGCAGCCTACGTCCAGGGCCGGTCGGCAAAAACATTCAGTACTTC.

The rearrangement joins TRBV12-3 or TRBV12-4 to TRBJ2-7; D may be TRBD1 (6 bases). This CDR3 contains 13 residues. Between the trimmed V and J ends, which lost 5 bases and 0 bases, there was a span of 8 bases. The CDR3 loop reads CASSHRVSYEQYF. CDR3 sequence (DNA): TGTGCCAGCAGTCACAGGGTCTCCTACGAGCAGTACTTC.

The chain combines TRBV20-1 with TRBJ2-7; 10 bases are shared with TRBD2. Germline trimming cut 2 bases from V and 2 bases from J; bases unmatched to any gene: 9. The CDR3 is 16 residues long. Germline CDR1 DFQATT, CDR2 SNEGSKA (reference sequence). This chain's CDR3 is CSARQVTSGWAYEQYF. CDR3 nucleotides: TGCAGTGCTAGACAGGTGACTAGCGGGTGGGCCTACGAGCAGTACTTC.

A few counts support this clonotype. V is TRBV20-1 and J is TRBJ2-5; D is uncertain. Deletions cut 0 bases from V and 1 base from J, with 15 bases between. This CDR3 is 16 amino acids long. Germline CDR1 and CDR2: DFQATT and SNEGSKA (reference sequence). DNA of the CDR3: TGCAGTGCTAGAGACTCCTTCGGACCGGGCCAAGAGACCCAGTACTTC. Translated: CSARDSFGPGQETQYF.

This clonotype was counted ten times or more. One junction end disagrees with the germline gene, perhaps due to a read error. V usage is TRBV3-1 and J usage is TRBJ2-7; TRBD1 matches at 9 bases. Germline V lookup: CDR1 LGHDT, CDR2 YNNKEL (reference sequence). CDR3 length: 14 residues. CDR3 protein: CASSPGTGFYEQYF. The CDR3 DNA reads as TGCGCCAGCAGCCCAGGGACAGGGTTCTACGAGCAGTACTTC.

This clonotype was counted only a few times. This chain joins TRBV29-1 and TRBJ2-4; D assignment may be TRBD1 or TRBD2 (7 bases each). Per germline, CDR1 SQVTM and CDR2 ANQGSEA. The CDR3 has 16 residues. Trimming stripped 6 bases from V and 3 bases from J, with 21 bases between. In nucleotides, the CDR3 is TGCAGCGTACTCGTCATCCCAGGGGGGGGCAAAAACATTCAGTACTTC. It encodes CSVLVIPGGGKNIQYF.

The V call is TRBV4-3, the J call TRBJ1-1; D possibly corresponds to TRBD1 (6 bases). The CDR3 sequence is 16 residues long. In germline, CDR1 is LGHNA, CDR2 YSLEER. V lost 2 bases to trimming and J lost 1 base, with 14 bases between them. The CDR3 nucleotides are TGCGCCAGCAGCCAACAATGGGGGCAGGGGAACACTGAAGCTTTCTTT. It yields the protein CASSQQWGQGNTEAFF.